The 27 T cell receptor beta chains below all came from one sample that was sequenced in a study of cytomegalovirus exposure and HLA in healthy donors. The data were produced by immunoSEQ multiplex PCR, yet TCRdb's version contains in-frame clones alone and is incomplete. The sample shows around 250,000 clones, roughly 90% of them seen only once. Material: PBMCs. Source of these receptors: a woman aged 18-29 years in good health and CMV-seronegative.

The chain recombines TRBV5-1 with TRBJ2-5; 10 bases line up with TRBD1. The CDR3 spans 15 residues. CDR1 and CDR2 (germline): SGHRS, YFSETQ. The V gene end was trimmed by 4 bases and the J gene end by 5 bases; junction bases not matched to a gene: 8. In DNA, the CDR3 is TGCGCCAGCAGCAACCCGGGACAGGGGTTCGAGACCCAGTACTTC. Protein: CASSNPGQGFETQYF.

The chain recombines TRBV10-2 with TRBJ2-5, with 10 bases aligning to TRBD1. The CDR3 is 14 residues long. Trimming at V came to 10 bases and at J to 4 bases, leaving 9 bases not matched to a gene. Germline lookup yields CDR1 WSHSY and CDR2 SAAADI. CDR3: CATFPGQGRETQYF. The CDR3 DNA reads as TGCGCCACCTTCCCGGGACAGGGGCGAGAGACCCAGTACTTC.

The table lists this clone with a count of one. The chain links TRBV6-4 to TRBJ2-3; 13 bases align to TRBD2. The CDR3 runs 15 residues. From germline, CDR1 is MRHNA and CDR2 SNTAGT. Germline trimming cut 3 bases from V and 6 bases from J; bases unmatched to any gene: 3. CDR3 amino acids: CASSERGLAGDTQYF. For the CDR3, the DNA is TGTGCCAGCAGTGAAAGGGGACTAGCGGGGGATACGCAGTATTTT.

The genes are TRBV7-9 and TRBJ1-1, with D hard to call. Between the trimmed V and J ends, which lost 8 bases and 4 bases, there was a span of 23 bases. The CDR3 has 16 amino acids. Germline assignment: CDR1 SEHNR and CDR2 FQNEAQ (reference sequence). The CDR3: CASFTLIAAGVTEAFF. The CDR3 nucleotides are TGTGCCAGCTTTACGCTCATAGCCGCCGGTGTCACTGAAGCTTTCTTT. Supplemented by reference TRBV7-9 and TRBJ1-1, the full variable domain reads DTGVSQNPRHKITKRGQNVTFRCDPISEHNRLYWYRQTLGQGPEFLTYFQNEAQLEKSRLLSDRFSAERPKGSFSTLEIQRTEQGDSAMYLCASFTLIAAGVTEAFFGQGTRLTVV.

The J gene is TRBJ2-2, the V gene TRBV29-1; 13 nucleotides match TRBD2. V gave up 7 bases and J gave up 4 bases; unmatched junction bases: 9. The CDR3 contains 16 residues. Germline values: CDR1 SQVTM, CDR2 ANQGSEA. The chain's CDR3 is CSAVGLAGAVTGELFF. The CDR3 region has the DNA TGCAGCGCCGTCGGACTAGCGGGGGCCGTCACCGGGGAGCTGTTTTTT.

V is TRBV5-1 and J is TRBJ1-1, with D possibly matching TRBD1 (5 bases). This CDR3 spans 17 amino acids. V was shortened by 1 base and J by 0 bases, with 16 bases between the two germline ends. Germline CDR1 and CDR2: SGHRS and YFSETQ. This CDR3 is CASSLTGPLRMNTEAFF. CDR3 in DNA: TGCGCCAGCAGCTTGACAGGCCCTCTCCGGATGAACACTGAAGCTTTCTTT.

CDR3 protein: CASAQQNTGELFF. The DNA of the CDR3 is TGTGCCAGCGCACAGCAGAACACCGGGGAGCTGTTTTTT. The chain links TRBV2 to TRBJ2-2; no definite D call. V lost 8 bases to trimming and J lost 1 base, with 8 bases between them. The CDR3 contains 13 residues. From germline, CDR1 is SNHLY and CDR2 FYNNEI.

This chain connects TRBV4-1 to TRBJ1-6; D gene uncertain. The CDR3 runs to 15 residues. CDR1 is MGHRA and CDR2 is YSYEKL in the germline V gene. V was trimmed by 0 bases and J by 10 bases, leaving 13 bases between them. DNA of the CDR3: TGCGCCAGCAGCCAAGATTTGCACAGAGGGTCACCCCTCCACTTT. Protein product: CASSQDLHRGSPLHF.

The chain has TRBV10-3 and TRBJ2-3; TRBD2 matches 11 bases. The CDR3 contains 15 residues. Germline CDR1 is ENHRY and CDR2 is SYGVKD. The V and J ends lost 4 bases and 2 bases, in that order; junction bases with no gene match: 2. The CDR3 region has the DNA TGTGCCATCAGTGGACTAGCGGGGTACACAGATACGCAGTATTTT. Its translation is CAISGLAGYTDTQYF.

This clone has a single count. This chain joins TRBV7-2 and TRBJ2-1, with TRBD1 matching over 8 bases. This CDR3 contains 15 residues. Germline CDR1 and CDR2: SGHTA and FQGNSA. Trimming took 5 bases from V and 6 from J; bases not matched to a gene: 9. The CDR3 sequence is CASSPGQGTSNEQFF. For the CDR3, the DNA is TGTGCCAGCAGCCCAGGACAGGGCACGAGCAATGAGCAGTTCTTC.

The chain couples TRBV4-3 to TRBJ2-2; TRBD2 matches at 9 bases. The CDR3 runs 16 residues. Germline V CDR1 and CDR2: LGHNA, YSLEER. The V and J ends lost 3 bases and 2 bases, in that order; junction bases with no gene match: 4. Here the CDR3 reads CASSHFSGRNTGELFF. DNA for the CDR3: TGCGCCAGCAGCCATTTTAGCGGGAGAAACACCGGGGAGCTGTTTTTT.

This chain links TRBV30 with TRBJ2-7; weak D call: TRBD1 (6 bases). CDR1 is GTSNPN, CDR2 SVGIG, per germline (reference sequence). This CDR3 comprises 17 residues. V was cut by 3 bases and J by 6 bases, with 27 bases left in between. CDR3 sequence: CAWSDIVGQRTTGEQYF. In nucleotides, the CDR3 is TGTGCCTGGAGCGATATCGTCGGACAGCGAACTACGGGCGAGCAGTACTTC. Using reference TRBV30 and TRBJ2-7 for the parts outside the CDR3, the full variable domain is SQTIHQWPATLVQPVGSPLSLECTVEGTSNPNLYWYRQAAGRGLQLLFYSVGIGQISSEVPQNLSASRPQDRQFILSSKKLLLSDSGFYLCAWSDIVGQRTTGEQYFGPGTRLTVT.

This chain links TRBV7-9 with TRBJ2-1; TRBD2 matches 15 bases. The CDR3 sequence is 19 residues long. V shed 5 bases, J shed 0 bases, and the junction held 8 bases outside the gene matches. Germline V gene sequence: CDR1 SEHNR, CDR2 FQNEAQ (reference sequence). CDR3 nucleotide sequence: TGTGCCAGCAGCATACCCGGGACTAGCGGGGGGAGCTCCTACAATGAGCAGTTCTTC. This sequence encodes CASSIPGTSGGSSYNEQFF. Supplemented by reference TRBV7-9 and TRBJ2-1, the full variable domain reads DTGVSQNPRHKITKRGQNVTFRCDPISEHNRLYWYRQTLGQGPEFLTYFQNEAQLEKSRLLSDRFSAERPKGSFSTLEIQRTEQGDSAMYLCASSIPGTSGGSSYNEQFFGPGTRLTVL.

The chain links TRBV27 to TRBJ2-1; 8 positions agree with TRBD2. The CDR3 is 16 residues long. J lost 2 bases, V lost 5 bases, and 8 bases had no gene match. Germline-derived CDR1 and CDR2 are MNHEY and SMNVEV (reference sequence). The CDR3 nucleotides are TGTGCCAGCAGTATACAAGCGGGGGAAACCTACAATGAGCAGTTCTTC. Translation gives CASSIQAGETYNEQFF.

This chain uses TRBV6-5 with TRBJ2-2; perhaps TRBD2 as D (6 bases). V was clipped by 10 bases and J by 3 bases, with 15 bases between them. This CDR3 spans 14 amino acids. Germline V gives CDR1 MNHEY, CDR2 SVGAGI. The CDR3 nucleotides read TGTGCCATAGCAAGCCGGGGGTACACCGGGGAGCTGTTTTTT. Protein sequence: CAIASRGYTGELFF.

This clone turned up a few times. This chain joins TRBV6-1 and TRBJ1-6; D remains ambiguous. The V end lost 6 bases, the J end lost 11 bases, and 14 bases lay between the germline ends. Germline loops: CDR1 MNHNS, CDR2 SASEGT. CDR3 length equals 13 residues. For the CDR3, the DNA is TGTGCCAGCAGCCCGGACGTCGGGACACCCCTCCACTTT. Residues: CASSPDVGTPLHF.

The gene calls are TRBV27 and TRBJ2-7; 8 bases are a match to TRBD1. CDR3 length equals 14 residues. Trimming took 2 bases from V and 6 from J; bases not matched to a gene: 6. CDR1 is MNHEY, CDR2 SMNVEV, per germline (reference sequence). CDR3 loop: CASSLQDRATEQYV. The CDR3 DNA reads as TGTGCCAGCAGTTTACAGGACAGGGCCACCGAGCAGTACGTC.

This chain joins TRBV2 and TRBJ2-7; TRBD1 aligns across 8 bases. From germline, CDR1 is SNHLY and CDR2 FYNNEI. The J segment lost 5 bases and the V segment lost 8 bases, leaving 11 bases of the junction unmatched. The CDR3 totals 14 residues. The CDR3 loop reads CASAWTGFLHEQYV. The CDR3 nucleotides are TGTGCCAGCGCATGGACAGGGTTTCTTCACGAGCAGTACGTC.

V is TRBV28 and J is TRBJ2-5, with TRBD1 as a possible D gene (5 bases). This CDR3 has 14 amino acids. In germline, CDR1 is MDHEN, CDR2 SYDVKM. Trimming left V 5 bases short and J 4 bases short, with 14 bases between. CDR3 amino acids: CASSNDSWGETQYF. The CDR3 region has the DNA TGTGCCAGCAGTAACGACAGCTGGGGAGAGACCCAGTACTTC.

The chain employs TRBV15 and TRBJ2-7; maybe TRBD2 (6 bases). Trimming stripped 8 bases from V and 5 bases from J, with 10 bases between. This CDR3 region has 11 residues. The germline V gene has CDR1 LNHNV and CDR2 YYDKDF (reference sequence). CDR3 loop: CATERAHEQYV. DNA for the CDR3: TGTGCCACCGAGCGGGCCCACGAGCAGTACGTC.

This clone was seen only once. V is TRBV5-4 and J is TRBJ2-2, with a tentative D call TRBD2 (6 bases). The CDR3 consists of 15 residues. Germline V lookup: CDR1 SGHNT, CDR2 YYREEE (reference sequence). V dropped 1 base and J dropped 5 bases, with 12 bases sitting between them. DNA of the CDR3: TGTGCCAGCAGCTTGAGTAGGGCGGGGACCGGGGAGCTGTTTTTT. Its translation is CASSLSRAGTGELFF.

The V call is TRBV9, the J call TRBJ2-2; 7 positions match TRBD2. This CDR3 contains 14 residues. Germline loops: CDR1 SGDLS, CDR2 YYNGEE. J lost 7 bases, V lost 0 bases, and 3 bases had no gene match. The DNA for the CDR3 is TGTGCCAGCAGCGTAGTGCCGGGGGGCGGGGAGCTGTTTTTT. It codes for CASSVVPGGGELFF.

This chain connects TRBV7-2 to TRBJ2-7; TRBD2 agrees at 11 bases. The length of the CDR3 is 15 residues. Losses at the gene ends were 1 base for V and 4 bases for J; bases not matched to a gene: 3. The germline CDR1 and CDR2 sequences are SGHTA and FQGNSA. CDR3 region: CASSLVASGGYEQYF. CDR3 DNA sequence: TGTGCCAGCAGCTTAGTGGCTAGCGGGGGGTACGAGCAGTACTTC.

The chain joins TRBV4-1 to TRBJ1-5; 10 bases are shared with TRBD1. The V segment lost 1 base and the J segment 6 bases; nucleotides outside the gene matches: 6. This CDR3 spans 16 amino acids. Germline lookup yields CDR1 MGHRA and CDR2 YSYEKL. The CDR3 sequence is CASSQVPGTGAQPQHF. The CDR3 DNA reads as TGCGCCAGCAGCCAAGTACCTGGGACAGGGGCTCAGCCCCAGCATTTT.

The CDR3 loop is CASSLAGSSYNEQFF. Written as DNA, the CDR3 is TGTGCCAGCAGCTTAGCGGGGAGCTCCTACAATGAGCAGTTCTTC. This rearrangement joins TRBV7-9 to TRBJ2-1, with a weak D call TRBD2 (5 bases). V shed 0 bases and J shed 0 bases, with 6 bases lying between them. Germline CDR1 and CDR2: SEHNR and FQNEAQ (reference sequence). This CDR3 region has 15 residues. Full variable domain (outside the CDR3, taken from reference TRBV7-9 and TRBJ2-1): DTGVSQNPRHKITKRGQNVTFRCDPISEHNRLYWYRQTLGQGPEFLTYFQNEAQLEKSRLLSDRFSAERPKGSFSTLEIQRTEQGDSAMYLCASSLAGSSYNEQFFGPGTRLTVL.

The chain is built from TRBV4-3 and TRBJ2-2; D remains ambiguous. Trimming removed 2 bases at V and 0 bases at J, with 7 bases between. The CDR3 runs to 15 residues. The germline gives CDR1 LGHNA, CDR2 YSLEER. The CDR3 bases are TGCGCCAGCAGCCAAATCTTCGCGAACACCGGGGAGCTGTTTTTT. This encodes CASSQIFANTGELFF.

The V gene is TRBV14, the J gene TRBJ1-6; D is uncertain. This CDR3 region has 16 residues. Trimming took off 1 base at V and 6 bases at J, with 13 bases between the two ends. In germline, CDR1 is SGHDN, CDR2 FVKESK. The CDR3 DNA follows: TGTGCCAGCAGCCAAGTACGCCCCTCCGGTAATTCACCCCTCCACTTT. It encodes CASSQVRPSGNSPLHF.